These 21 T cell receptor beta chains were sequenced from one sample in a study of cytomegalovirus exposure and HLA in healthy donors. Primers included in the PCR were 60 Vbeta and 13 Jbeta primers. TCRdb's copy holds only in-frame clones and misses some; the assay was immunoSEQ multiplex PCR. This sample carries roughly 140,000 clones, roughly 77% of them seen once, and the ten largest clones take 2% to 2.5%. Sequencing was carried out using PBMCs. Receptors were obtained from a man between 25 and 39 years old in good health and CMV-seronegative.

The V and J genes are TRBV5-6 and TRBJ2-3; 9 bases line up with TRBD1. Trimming took 4 bases from V and 2 from J; bases not matched to a gene: 8. Germline values: CDR1 SGHDT, CDR2 YYEEEE. The CDR3 totals 16 residues. DNA of the CDR3: TGTGCCAGCAGCGAACTGGACAGGGGATCCACAGATACGCAGTATTTT. Its protein is CASSELDRGSTDTQYF.

The chain links TRBV5-4 to TRBJ1-1; TRBD1 aligns across 8 bases. Germline V gives CDR1 SGHNT, CDR2 YYREEE (reference sequence). Unmatched junction bases numbered 8, after V lost 4 bases and J lost 6 bases. This CDR3 comprises 14 residues. The CDR3 sequence is CASSVGQGVAEAFF. The CDR3 DNA reads as TGTGCCAGCAGCGTAGGACAGGGAGTGGCTGAAGCTTTCTTT.

The gene calls are TRBV10-2 and TRBJ2-5; TRBD2 matches 11 bases. The CDR3 is 18 residues long. The J segment lost 1 base and the V segment lost 7 bases, leaving 14 bases of the junction unmatched. Germline V gene data show CDR1 as WSHSY and CDR2 as SAAADI. In DNA, the CDR3 is TGCGCCAGCAAGTCGGGTCTAGCGGGAGGCCGGGGCCAAGAGACCCAGTACTTC. It specifies CASKSGLAGGRGQETQYF.

CDR3 bases: TGTGCCAGCAGCCCGACAGGACCTAATCAGCCCCAGCATTTT. Translation: CASSPTGPNQPQHF. This chain links TRBV2 with TRBJ1-5; possible D gene TRBD1, 6 bases. Germline V gene data show CDR1 as SNHLY and CDR2 as FYNNEI. This CDR3 spans 14 amino acids. Trimming removed 6 bases at V and 4 bases at J, with 13 bases between.

The gene calls are TRBV11-2 and TRBJ2-7, with D possibly TRBD1 on 6 matching bases. Deletions cut 3 bases from V and 0 bases from J, with 9 bases between. The germline gives CDR1 SGHAT, CDR2 FQNNGV. The CDR3 covers 14 residues. This chain's CDR3 is CASSLRTDSYEQYF. CDR3 nucleotide sequence: TGTGCCAGCAGCTTGAGGACAGACTCCTACGAGCAGTACTTC.

Only one count was recorded for this clone. The gene calls are TRBV9 and TRBJ1-5; TRBD1 matches 10 bases. J gave up 4 bases and V 3 bases, and 4 bases lay outside the gene matches. CDR3 length: 15 residues. Germline CDR1 and CDR2: SGDLS and YYNGEE. The CDR3 DNA reads TGTGCCAGCAGCGGACAGGGGGCCTTAAATCAGCCCCAGCATTTT. The encoded protein is CASSGQGALNQPQHF.

The V and J genes are TRBV28 and TRBJ1-5; TRBD1 matches 9 bases. Germline CDR1 MDHEN, CDR2 SYDVKM. There are 15 residues in the CDR3. V was clipped by 7 bases and J by 6 bases; unmatched bases: 10. The CDR3 DNA sequence: TGTGCCAGCACTCTGGAGGACAGGGGTCTTCAGCCCCAGCATTTT. Its translation is CASTLEDRGLQPQHF.

The gene calls are TRBV5-1 and TRBJ1-1; 11 bases align to TRBD1. CDR1 and CDR2 from the germline V gene are SGHRS and YFSETQ. The CDR3 runs 16 residues. The ends lost 0 bases at V and 5 bases at J; junction bases unmatched: 6. This CDR3 reads CASSLGGQGAGTEAFF. CDR3 bases: TGCGCCAGCAGCTTGGGAGGACAGGGGGCCGGAACTGAAGCTTTCTTT.

V is TRBV9 and J is TRBJ1-2; 8 bases match TRBD1. V shed 3 bases, J shed 3 bases, and the junction held 7 bases outside the gene matches. The CDR3 sequence is 15 residues long. The V gene's germline CDR1 is SGDLS and CDR2 YYNGEE. The CDR3: CASSALRQGYYGYTF. The DNA for the CDR3 is TGTGCCAGCAGCGCGCTCCGACAGGGGTACTATGGCTACACCTTC.

This chain joins TRBV5-1 and TRBJ2-1, with 7 bases fitting TRBD2. Germline V lookup: CDR1 SGHRS, CDR2 YFSETQ. The CDR3 contains 11 residues. V shed 8 bases, J shed 8 bases, and the junction held 4 bases outside the gene matches. The CDR3 DNA reads as TGCGCCAGTCGGGGGGAATATGAGCAGTTCTTC. This sequence encodes CASRGEYEQFF.

The rearrangement links TRBV5-1 to TRBJ1-2; D gene uncertain. CDR1 is SGHRS and CDR2 is YFSETQ in the germline V gene. The CDR3 is 13 amino acids. The V end was cut by 10 bases, the J end by 4 bases, with 17 bases between. In DNA, the CDR3 is TGCGCCCCCCTCTGCTGTTACTCCTATGGCTACACCTTC. This sequence encodes CAPLCCYSYGYTF.

Regarding this clone: Other DNA sequences in this sample translate to the same CDR3. The rearrangement joins TRBV28 to TRBJ1-2, with D possibly matching TRBD1 (5 bases). Trimming took off 6 bases at V and 4 bases at J, with 9 bases between the two ends. Germline CDR1 and CDR2: MDHEN and SYDVKM. The CDR3 totals 12 residues. The CDR3 DNA reads TGTGCCAGCAGCTTCGACAGCTATGGCTACACCTTC. Translated, it gives CASSFDSYGYTF.

The gene calls are TRBV5-1 and TRBJ2-1; D may be TRBD1 (6 bases). With 4 bases removed from V and 0 bases from J, the gap between germline ends came to 11 bases. Germline V gene sequence: CDR1 SGHRS, CDR2 YFSETQ. The CDR3 contains 15 residues. Here the CDR3 reads CASSPQGSSYNEQFF. Written as DNA, the CDR3 is TGCGCCAGCAGCCCCCAGGGGAGCTCCTACAATGAGCAGTTCTTC. The full variable domain, in which reference TRBV5-1 and TRBJ2-1 provide the parts outside the CDR3, is KAGVTQTPRYLIKTRGQQVTLSCSPISGHRSVSWYQQTPGQGLQFLFEYFSETQRNKGNFPGRFSGRQFSNSRSEMNVSTLELGDSALYLCASSPQGSSYNEQFFGPGTRLTVL.

This chain joins TRBV5-1 and TRBJ2-3; 8 bases are a match to TRBD2. The germline gives CDR1 SGHRS, CDR2 YFSETQ. V lost 6 bases and J lost 1; bases outside the gene matches: 7. The CDR3 totals 15 residues. The DNA of the CDR3 is TGCGCCAGCACTATAGCGGGAAGTGGCACAGATACGCAGTATTTT. Its protein is CASTIAGSGTDTQYF.

The chain links TRBV6-1 to TRBJ1-5; a possible D gene is TRBD1 (6 bases). V was clipped by 4 bases and J by 4 bases, with 14 bases between them. CDR3 length equals 15 residues. Germline loops: CDR1 MNHNS, CDR2 SASEGT. CDR3: CASSGLGTINQPQHF. In nucleotides, the CDR3 is TGTGCCAGCAGTGGCCTAGGGACAATTAATCAGCCCCAGCATTTT.

This rearrangement joins TRBV11-1 to TRBJ2-3; TRBD2 matches 10 bases. Germline V lookup: CDR1 SGHAT, CDR2 FQDESV (reference sequence). CDR3 length: 15 residues. After removal of 6 bases from V and 2 bases from J, the junction contained 5 bases not matched to a gene. CDR3 in amino acids: CASSVAGGFTDTQYF. The CDR3, as DNA: TGTGCCAGCAGTGTAGCGGGGGGCTTCACAGATACGCAGTATTTT.

J is TRBJ1-1 and V is TRBV15; D might be TRBD1 (6 bases). CDR3 length: 14 amino acids. Per the germline V gene, CDR1 is LNHNV and CDR2 is YYDKDF (reference sequence). The V gene lost 3 bases and the J gene lost 4 bases, with 12 bases spanning the gap. In DNA form, the CDR3 reads TGTGCCACCAGCAGGAGGGGGTTGAGCACTGAAGCTTTCTTT. The encoded protein is CATSRRGLSTEAFF.

The genes are TRBV27 and TRBJ2-7; perhaps TRBD2 as D (5 bases). The CDR3 contains 15 residues. Trimming took 0 bases from V and 7 from J, leaving 16 bases between them. Germline CDR1 reads MNHEY; CDR2 reads SMNVEV (reference sequence). The CDR3 loop is CASSLSSSSVREQYF. CDR3 nucleotides: TGTGCCAGCAGTTTATCGTCTAGCAGCGTGAGGGAGCAGTACTTC.

J is TRBJ2-7 and V is TRBV21-1; TRBD1 is the table's D call, not checked against the DNA. TRBV21-1 is annotated as a pseudogene. The CDR3 contains 12 residues. The CDR3 DNA sequence: TGTGCCAGCAGCTTCCCGACAGGCGAGCAGTACTTC. Protein sequence: CASSFPTGEQYF.

This chain uses TRBV4-1 with TRBJ2-3; 13 bases are a match to TRBD2. The CDR3 is made up of 17 amino acids. From germline, CDR1 is MGHRA and CDR2 YSYEKL. With 4 bases clipped from V and 2 bases from J, the junction kept 6 bases outside the gene matches. The CDR3 loop is CASSPTGLAGPTDTQYF. In DNA, the CDR3 is TGCGCCAGCAGCCCAACGGGACTAGCGGGACCCACAGATACGCAGTATTTT.

In its sample, this clone was seen a few times. This chain links TRBV6-5 with TRBJ2-7, with D maybe TRBD2 (6 bases). From germline, CDR1 is MNHEY and CDR2 SVGAGI. This CDR3 is 13 amino acids long. The V end lost 5 bases, the J end lost 4 bases, and 12 bases lay between the germline ends. The CDR3 loop reads CASSSGPLYEQYF. The CDR3, as DNA: TGTGCCAGCAGTAGCGGGCCTCTATACGAGCAGTACTTC.